Detailed here is one T cell receptor beta chain. The antigen is not known. The data stem from a study of response to subunit inactivated influenza vaccine. Findings and limits, study-wide: Authors suggested few new T cells are recruited by each seasonal influenza vaccination.

TCRdb reprocessed the RT-PCR reads with MiXCR, giving one entry per CDR3 protein. The table includes roughly 500,000 distinct CDR3 sequences, 15% to 20% detected once. This CDR3 is 17 amino acids long. CDR1 LGHDT and CDR2 YNNKEL come from the germline V gene (reference sequence). The J segment lost 6 bases and the V segment lost 2 bases, leaving 12 bases of the junction unmatched. This receptor was taken from a man between 50 and 69 years old who received an inactivated influenza vaccine. The genes are TRBV3-1 and TRBJ2-3; the match to TRBD1 covers 9 bases. The sample was CD4+ T cells sorted from PBMCs, taken 23 months after vaccination. The CDR3 nucleotides read TGTGCCAGCAGCCAATCAACAGGGGGCCGAGGCATGGATACGCAGTATTTT. Its translation: CASSQSTGGRGMDTQYF.